This T cell receptor (beta chain) was recovered during a study of T cell changes during pregnancy in multiple sclerosis (dated by TCRdb to between 2018 and 2021). As for the study more broadly: In women with multiple sclerosis, the researchers looked at how the T cell repertoire shifted as pregnancy progressed.

With respect to this clone: Its specific antigen is unknown. There are no base qualities to consult, and no much larger clone falls within one base.

The junction carries 20 bases between V and J, which are trimmed by 1 base and 5 bases respectively. The CDR3 numbers 17 residues from cysteine through phenylalanine. The only DNA kept is the CDR3, 51 bases in frame from the first base. Per the germline V gene, LGHNA is the CDR1 and YSLEER is the CDR2. Preparation of the library involved the immunoSEQ multiplex PCR assay. As stored in TCRdb, this immuneACCESS dataset retains in-frame rearrangements with V and J assigned. A fraction of the clones does not appear; measured against another copy, unresolved V genes explain less than half of the discrepancy, and the remainder lacks a known reason. The sample has tens of thousands of clones on record, around 92% of them singletons. The biggest ten clones account for just under 0.75% of the sample.

Recombination joined TRBV4-3 with TRBJ1-2, with an unclear D gene assignment. This receptor was identified in a female donor with multiple sclerosis, enrolled in a pregnancy study. The source material was CD4+ T cells from peripheral blood mononuclear cells, sampled in the third trimester of pregnancy. The CDR3 protein: CASSQVEGLGARYGYTF. The DNA sequence follows: TGCGCCAGCAGCCAAGTCGAAGGACTGGGTGCTAGGTATGGCTACACCTTC.